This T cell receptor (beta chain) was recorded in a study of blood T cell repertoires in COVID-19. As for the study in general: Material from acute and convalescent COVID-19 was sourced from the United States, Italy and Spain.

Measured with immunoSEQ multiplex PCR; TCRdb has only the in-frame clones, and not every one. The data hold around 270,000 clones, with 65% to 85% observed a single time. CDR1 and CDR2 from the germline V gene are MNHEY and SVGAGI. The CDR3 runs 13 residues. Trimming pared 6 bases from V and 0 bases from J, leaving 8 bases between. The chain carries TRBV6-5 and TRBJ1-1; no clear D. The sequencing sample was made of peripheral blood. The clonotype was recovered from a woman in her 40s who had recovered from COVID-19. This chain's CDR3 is CASRADLNTEAFF. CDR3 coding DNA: TGTGCCAGCAGGGCAGACTTGAACACTGAAGCTTTCTTT.